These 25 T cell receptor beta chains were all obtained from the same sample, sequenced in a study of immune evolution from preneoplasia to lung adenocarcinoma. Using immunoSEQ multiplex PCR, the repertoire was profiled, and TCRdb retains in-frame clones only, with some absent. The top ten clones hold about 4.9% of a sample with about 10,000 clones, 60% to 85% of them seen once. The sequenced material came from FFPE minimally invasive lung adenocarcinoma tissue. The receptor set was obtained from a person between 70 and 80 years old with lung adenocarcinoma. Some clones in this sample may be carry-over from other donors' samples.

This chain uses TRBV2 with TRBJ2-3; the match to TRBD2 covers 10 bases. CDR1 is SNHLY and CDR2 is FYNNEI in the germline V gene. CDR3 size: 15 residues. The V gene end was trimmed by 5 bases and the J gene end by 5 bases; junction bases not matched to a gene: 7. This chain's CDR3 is CASSTQLAGRDTQYF. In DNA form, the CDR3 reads TGTGCCAGCAGTACCCAACTAGCGGGGAGAGATACGCAGTATTTT.

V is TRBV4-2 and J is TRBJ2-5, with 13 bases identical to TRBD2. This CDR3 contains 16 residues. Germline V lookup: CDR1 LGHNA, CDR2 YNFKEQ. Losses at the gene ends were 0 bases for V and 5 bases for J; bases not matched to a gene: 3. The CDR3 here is CASSQDTSGGAETQYF. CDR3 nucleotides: TGTGCCAGCAGCCAAGATACTAGCGGGGGGGCGGAGACCCAGTACTTC.

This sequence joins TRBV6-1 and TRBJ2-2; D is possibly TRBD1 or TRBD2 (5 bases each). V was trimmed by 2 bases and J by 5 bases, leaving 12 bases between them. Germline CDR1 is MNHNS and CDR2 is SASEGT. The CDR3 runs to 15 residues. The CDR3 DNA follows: TGTGCCAGCAGTGAACCATCGAGGGGAACCGGGGAGCTGTTTTTT. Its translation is CASSEPSRGTGELFF.

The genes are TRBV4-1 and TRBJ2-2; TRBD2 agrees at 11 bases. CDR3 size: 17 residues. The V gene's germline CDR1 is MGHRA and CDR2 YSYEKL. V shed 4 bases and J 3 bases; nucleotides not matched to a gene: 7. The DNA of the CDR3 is TGCGCCAGCAGCCGTACGGGACTAGCGGTAGACACCGGGGAGCTGTTTTTT. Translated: CASSRTGLAVDTGELFF.

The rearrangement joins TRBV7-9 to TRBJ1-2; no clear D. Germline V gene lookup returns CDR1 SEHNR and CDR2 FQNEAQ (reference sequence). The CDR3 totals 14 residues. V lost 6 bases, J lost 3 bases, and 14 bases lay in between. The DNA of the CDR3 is TGTGCCAGCAGAGAATCAGGACGGGACTATGGCTACACCTTC. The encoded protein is CASRESGRDYGYTF.

CDR3 sequence reads: CASSLKGGETQYF. In DNA form, the CDR3 reads TGTGCCAGCAGCTTAAAGGGCGGGGAGACCCAGTACTTC. The rearrangement joins TRBV11-3 to TRBJ2-5; a possible D gene is TRBD2 (5 bases). Between the trimmed V and J ends, which lost 2 bases and 5 bases, there was a span of 9 bases. The CDR3 runs to 13 residues. The germline V gene has CDR1 SGHNT and CDR2 YENEEA.

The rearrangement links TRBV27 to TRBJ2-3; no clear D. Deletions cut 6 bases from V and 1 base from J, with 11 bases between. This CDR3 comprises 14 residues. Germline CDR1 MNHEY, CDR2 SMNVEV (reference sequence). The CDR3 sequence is CASSPSGGTDTQYF. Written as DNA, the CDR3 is TGTGCCAGCAGCCCCTCTGGGGGCACAGATACGCAGTATTTT.

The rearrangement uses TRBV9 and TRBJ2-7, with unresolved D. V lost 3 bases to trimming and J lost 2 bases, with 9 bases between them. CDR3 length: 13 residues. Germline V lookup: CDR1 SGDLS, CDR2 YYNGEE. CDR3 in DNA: TGTGCCAGCAGCGCCTCGGATACCTACGAGCAGTACTTC. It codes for CASSASDTYEQYF.

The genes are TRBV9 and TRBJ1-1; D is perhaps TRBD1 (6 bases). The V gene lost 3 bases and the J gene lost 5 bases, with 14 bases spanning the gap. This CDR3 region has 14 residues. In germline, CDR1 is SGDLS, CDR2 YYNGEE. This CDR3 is CASSGEGVWTEAFF. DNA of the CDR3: TGTGCCAGCAGCGGGGAGGGGGTATGGACTGAAGCTTTCTTT.

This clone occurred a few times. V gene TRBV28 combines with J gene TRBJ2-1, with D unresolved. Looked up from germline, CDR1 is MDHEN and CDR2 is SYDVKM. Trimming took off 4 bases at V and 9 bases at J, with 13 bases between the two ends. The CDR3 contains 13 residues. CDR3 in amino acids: CASSSTGKSEQFF. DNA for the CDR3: TGTGCCAGCAGTTCCACGGGCAAGAGTGAGCAGTTCTTC.

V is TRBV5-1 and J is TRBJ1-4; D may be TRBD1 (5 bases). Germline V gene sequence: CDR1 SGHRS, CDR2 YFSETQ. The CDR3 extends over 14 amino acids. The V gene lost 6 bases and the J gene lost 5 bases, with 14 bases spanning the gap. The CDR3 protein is CASTPGRENEKLFF. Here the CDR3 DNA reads TGCGCCAGCACCCCGGGGCGGGAGAATGAAAAACTGTTTTTT.

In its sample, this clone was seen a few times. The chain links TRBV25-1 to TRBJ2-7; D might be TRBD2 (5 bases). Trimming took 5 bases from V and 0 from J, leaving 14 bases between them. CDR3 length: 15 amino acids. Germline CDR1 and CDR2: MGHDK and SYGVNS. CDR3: CASSQDGKFSYEQYF. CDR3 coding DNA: TGTGCCAGCAGTCAGGACGGGAAGTTCTCCTACGAGCAGTACTTC.

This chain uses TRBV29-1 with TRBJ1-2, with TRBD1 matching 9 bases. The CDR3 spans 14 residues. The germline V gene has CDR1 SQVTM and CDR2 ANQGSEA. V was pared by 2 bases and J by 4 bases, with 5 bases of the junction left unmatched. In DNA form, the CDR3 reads TGCAGCGTTGAACGGGGACAGGGTGGCTATGGCTACACCTTC. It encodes CSVERGQGGYGYTF. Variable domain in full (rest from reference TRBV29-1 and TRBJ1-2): SAVISQKPSRDICQRGTSLTIQCQVDSQVTMMFWYRQQPGQSLTLIATANQGSEATYESGFVIDKFPISRPNLTFSTLTVSNMSPEDSSIYLCSVERGQGGYGYTFGSGTRLTVV.

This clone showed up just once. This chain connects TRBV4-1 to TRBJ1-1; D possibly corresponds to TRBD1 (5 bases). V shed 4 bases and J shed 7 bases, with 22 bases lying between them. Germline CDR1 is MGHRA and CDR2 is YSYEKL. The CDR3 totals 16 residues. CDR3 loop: CASSRGPGAVLGEAFF. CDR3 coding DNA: TGCGCCAGCAGCCGGGGCCCGGGAGCAGTACTCGGTGAAGCTTTCTTT.

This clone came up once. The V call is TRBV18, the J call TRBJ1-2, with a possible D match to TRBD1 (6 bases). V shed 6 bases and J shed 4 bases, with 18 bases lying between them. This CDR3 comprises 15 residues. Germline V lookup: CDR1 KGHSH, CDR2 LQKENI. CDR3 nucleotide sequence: TGTGCCAGCTCCCAAGGGAGGGGGGGATCCTATGGCTACACCTTC. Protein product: CASSQGRGGSYGYTF.

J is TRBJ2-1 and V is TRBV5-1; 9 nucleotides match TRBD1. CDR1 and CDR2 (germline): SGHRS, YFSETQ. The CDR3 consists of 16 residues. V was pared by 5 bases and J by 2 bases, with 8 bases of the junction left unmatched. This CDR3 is CASSPGTGRAYNEQFF. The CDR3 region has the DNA TGCGCCAGCAGTCCCGGGACAGGGAGAGCCTACAATGAGCAGTTCTTC.

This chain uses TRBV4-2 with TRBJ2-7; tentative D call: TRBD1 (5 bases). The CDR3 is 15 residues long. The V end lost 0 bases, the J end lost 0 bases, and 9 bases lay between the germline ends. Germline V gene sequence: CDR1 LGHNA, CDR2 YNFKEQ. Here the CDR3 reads CASSQDRGSSYEQYF. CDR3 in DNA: TGTGCCAGCAGCCAAGATAGGGGTAGCTCCTACGAGCAGTACTTC.

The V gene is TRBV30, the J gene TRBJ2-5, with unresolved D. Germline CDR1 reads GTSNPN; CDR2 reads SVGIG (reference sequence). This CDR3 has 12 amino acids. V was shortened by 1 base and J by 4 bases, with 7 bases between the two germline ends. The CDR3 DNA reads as TGTGCCTGGAGTGAATTAGGAGAGACCCAGTACTTC. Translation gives CAWSELGETQYF.

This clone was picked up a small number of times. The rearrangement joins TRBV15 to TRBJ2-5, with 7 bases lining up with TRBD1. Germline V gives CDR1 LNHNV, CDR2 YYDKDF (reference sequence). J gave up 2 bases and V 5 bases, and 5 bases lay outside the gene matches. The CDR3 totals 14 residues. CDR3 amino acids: CATSVPGQQETQYF. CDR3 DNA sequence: TGTGCCACCAGCGTACCGGGACAGCAAGAGACCCAGTACTTC.

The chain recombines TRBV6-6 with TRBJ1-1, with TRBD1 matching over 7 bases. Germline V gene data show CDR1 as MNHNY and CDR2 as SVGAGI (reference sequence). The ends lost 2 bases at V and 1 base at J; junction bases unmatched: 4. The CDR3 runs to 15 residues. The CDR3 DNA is TGTGCCAGCAGTTACCCGGGACAGAAGAACACTGAAGCTTTCTTT. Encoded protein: CASSYPGQKNTEAFF.

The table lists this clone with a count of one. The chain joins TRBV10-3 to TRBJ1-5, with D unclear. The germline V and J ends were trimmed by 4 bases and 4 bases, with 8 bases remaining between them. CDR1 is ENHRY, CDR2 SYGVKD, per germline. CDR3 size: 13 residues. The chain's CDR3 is CAISAVGNQPQHF. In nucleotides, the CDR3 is TGTGCCATCAGTGCGGTGGGGAATCAGCCCCAGCATTTT.

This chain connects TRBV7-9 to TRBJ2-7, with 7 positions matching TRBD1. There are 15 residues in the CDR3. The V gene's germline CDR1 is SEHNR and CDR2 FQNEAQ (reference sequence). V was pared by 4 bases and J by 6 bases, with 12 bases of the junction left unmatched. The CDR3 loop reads CASSSCAGTACEQYF. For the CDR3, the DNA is TGTGCCAGCAGCTCGTGTGCCGGGACAGCTTGCGAGCAGTACTTC.

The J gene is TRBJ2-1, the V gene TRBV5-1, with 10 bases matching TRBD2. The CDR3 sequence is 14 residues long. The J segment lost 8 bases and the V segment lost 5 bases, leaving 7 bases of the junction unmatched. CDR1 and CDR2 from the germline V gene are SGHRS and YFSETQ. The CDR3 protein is CASSWEGLADEQFF. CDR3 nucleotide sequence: TGCGCCAGCAGTTGGGAAGGACTAGCGGATGAGCAGTTCTTC. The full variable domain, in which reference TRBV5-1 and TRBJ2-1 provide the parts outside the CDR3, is KAGVTQTPRYLIKTRGQQVTLSCSPISGHRSVSWYQQTPGQGLQFLFEYFSETQRNKGNFPGRFSGRQFSNSRSEMNVSTLELGDSALYLCASSWEGLADEQFFGPGTRLTVL.

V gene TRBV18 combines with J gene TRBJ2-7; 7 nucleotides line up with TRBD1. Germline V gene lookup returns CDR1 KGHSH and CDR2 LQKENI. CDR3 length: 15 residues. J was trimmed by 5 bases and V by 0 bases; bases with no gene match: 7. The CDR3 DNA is TGTGCCAGCTCACCACCGGGACAGACCTTCGACGAGCAGTACTTC. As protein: CASSPPGQTFDEQYF.

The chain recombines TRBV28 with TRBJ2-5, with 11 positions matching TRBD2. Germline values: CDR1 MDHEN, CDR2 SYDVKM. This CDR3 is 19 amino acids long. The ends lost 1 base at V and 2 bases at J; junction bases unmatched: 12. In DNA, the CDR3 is TGTGCCAGCAGTTTATCTAGAGGTCGGGTAGCGGGAGGGCAAGAGACCCAGTACTTC. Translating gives CASSLSRGRVAGGQETQYF.